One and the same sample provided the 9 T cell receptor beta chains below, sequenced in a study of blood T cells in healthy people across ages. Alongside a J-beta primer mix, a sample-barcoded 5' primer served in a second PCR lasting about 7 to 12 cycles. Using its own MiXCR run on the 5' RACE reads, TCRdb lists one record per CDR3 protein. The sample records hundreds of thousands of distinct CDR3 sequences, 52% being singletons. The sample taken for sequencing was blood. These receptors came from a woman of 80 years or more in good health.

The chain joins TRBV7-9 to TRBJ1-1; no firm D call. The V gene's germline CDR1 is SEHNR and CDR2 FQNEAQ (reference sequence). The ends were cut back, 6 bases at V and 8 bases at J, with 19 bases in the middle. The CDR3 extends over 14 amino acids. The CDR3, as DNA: TGTGCCAGCAGGGGAGTCGGCGGACTTCGAGAAGCTTTCTTT. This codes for CASRGVGGLREAFF.

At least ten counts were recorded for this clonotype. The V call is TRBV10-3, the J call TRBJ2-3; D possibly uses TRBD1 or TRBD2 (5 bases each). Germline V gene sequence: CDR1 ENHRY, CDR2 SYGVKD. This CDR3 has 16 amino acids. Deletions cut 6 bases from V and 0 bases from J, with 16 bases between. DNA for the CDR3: TGTGCCATCAGCTCCTCGGGACCAACTAGCACAGATACGCAGTATTTT. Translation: CAISSSGPTSTDTQYF.

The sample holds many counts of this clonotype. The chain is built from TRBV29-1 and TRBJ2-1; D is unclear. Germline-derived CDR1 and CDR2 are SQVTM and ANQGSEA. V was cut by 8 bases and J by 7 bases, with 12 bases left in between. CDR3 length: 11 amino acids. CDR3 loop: CSPLSWNEQFF. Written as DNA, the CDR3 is TGCAGCCCTCTTTCGTGGAATGAGCAGTTCTTC.

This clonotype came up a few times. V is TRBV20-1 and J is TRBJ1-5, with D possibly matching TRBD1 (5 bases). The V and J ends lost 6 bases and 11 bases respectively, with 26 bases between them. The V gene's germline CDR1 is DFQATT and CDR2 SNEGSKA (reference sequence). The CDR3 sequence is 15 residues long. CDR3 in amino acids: CSAKAGGRLLGAQHF. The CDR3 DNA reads TGCAGTGCCAAGGCCGGGGGTCGACTGCTAGGGGCCCAGCATTTT.

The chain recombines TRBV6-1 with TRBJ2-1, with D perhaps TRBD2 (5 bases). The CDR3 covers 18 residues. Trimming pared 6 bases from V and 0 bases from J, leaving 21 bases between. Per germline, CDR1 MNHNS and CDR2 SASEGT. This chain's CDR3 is CASSPPPGLTNSYNEQFF. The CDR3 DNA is TGTGCCAGCAGCCCCCCCCCGGGTTTGACTAACTCCTACAATGAGCAGTTCTTC.

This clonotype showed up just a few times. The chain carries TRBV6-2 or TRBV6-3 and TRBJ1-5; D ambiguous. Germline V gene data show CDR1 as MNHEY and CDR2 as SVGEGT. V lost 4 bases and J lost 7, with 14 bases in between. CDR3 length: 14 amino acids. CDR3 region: CASSSPRIRQPQHF. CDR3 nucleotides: TGTGCCAGCAGTTCGCCGCGAATTCGGCAGCCCCAGCATTTT.

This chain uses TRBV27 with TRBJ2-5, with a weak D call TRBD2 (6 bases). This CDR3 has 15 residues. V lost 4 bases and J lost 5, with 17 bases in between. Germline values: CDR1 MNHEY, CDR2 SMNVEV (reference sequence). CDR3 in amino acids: CASSYWQGGTETQYF. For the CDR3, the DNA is TGTGCCAGCAGTTACTGGCAGGGAGGTACGGAGACCCAGTACTTC.

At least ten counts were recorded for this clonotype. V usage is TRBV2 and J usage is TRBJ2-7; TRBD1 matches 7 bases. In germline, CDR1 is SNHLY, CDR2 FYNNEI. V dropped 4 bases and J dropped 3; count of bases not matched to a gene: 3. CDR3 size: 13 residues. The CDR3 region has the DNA TGTGCCAGCAGTGGACAGGGCCTCTACGAGCAGTACTTC. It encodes CASSGQGLYEQYF.

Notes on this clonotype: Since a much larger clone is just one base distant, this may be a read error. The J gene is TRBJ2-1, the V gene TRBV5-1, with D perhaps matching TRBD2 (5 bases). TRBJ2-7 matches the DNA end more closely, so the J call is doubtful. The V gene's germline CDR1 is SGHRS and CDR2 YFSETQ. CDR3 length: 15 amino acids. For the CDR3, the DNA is TGCGCCAGCAGCTTGCAGCGGAACTCCTACAATGAGCAGTACTTC. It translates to CASSLQRNSYNEQYF.